This TCR beta chain stems from a study of OX40 agonist ivuxolimab in advanced cancers. For this clone: As yet, its antigen is unknown.

Findings of the study overall: At 0.1 to 3.0 mg/kg, clonal expansion of CD4+ and CD8+ blood T cells had occurred by week 6.

Some clones are missing from TCRdb's copy, which holds only in-frame ones; the method was immunoSEQ multiplex PCR. The sample yields about 25,000 clones, roughly 85% seen once. J was trimmed by 6 bases and V by 2 bases; bases with no gene match: 16. The CDR3 sequence is 18 residues long. This specimen was CD4+ or CD8+ T cells sorted from blood, taken in a trial of the OX40 agonist ivuxolimab. This TCR was recovered from an adult with an advanced solid tumor such as melanoma, head and neck, liver or kidney cancer. The rearrangement uses TRBV23-1 and TRBJ1-2, with TRBD1 matching 9 bases. TRBV23-1 is reported as an ORF; its role is uncertain. CDR3 bases: TGCGCCAGCAGTCAACCCGGGACAGGGAGGGTAGCGGGGCATGGCTACACCTTC. Encoded protein: CASSQPGTGRVAGHGYTF.